These 9 T cell receptor beta chains share one sample of origin, sequenced in a study of T-cell memory formation after mild COVID-19. TCRdb recomputed calls from the 5' RACE reads with MiXCR, one row per CDR3 protein. The table has some 210,000 distinct CDR3 sequences, more than 25% seen once. Material for sequencing was PBMCs or a T cell subset sorted from them (not recorded which). The source is an adult woman who had mild COVID-19 (a few samples of this study predate the infection). Cell type and time point are not known.

This sequence joins TRBV7-3 and TRBJ2-1; 14 bases are shared with TRBD2. CDR1 is SGHTA, CDR2 FQGTGA, per germline. The CDR3 consists of 15 residues. The V segment lost 5 bases and the J segment 9 bases; nucleotides outside the gene matches: 6. The CDR3 here is CASSLGTSGSLEQFF. CDR3 DNA sequence: TGTGCCAGCAGCCTAGGGACTAGCGGGAGTCTTGAGCAGTTCTTC.

This clonotype has only a few counts. The rearrangement joins TRBV25-1 to TRBJ1-6; 9 bases are shared with TRBD1. V lost 3 bases to trimming and J lost 9 bases; unmatched junction nucleotides: 6. In germline, CDR1 is MGHDK, CDR2 SYGVNS. The CDR3 consists of 15 residues. CDR3 sequence reads: CASSDMGQGGSPLHF. DNA of the CDR3: TGTGCCAGCAGTGATATGGGACAGGGAGGTTCACCCCTCCACTTT.

The chain links TRBV6-6 to TRBJ2-7; D not resolved. Germline CDR1 is MNHNY and CDR2 is SVGAGI (reference sequence). V gave up 4 bases and J gave up 3 bases, with 7 bases separating them. CDR3 length: 12 amino acids. The CDR3 DNA sequence: TGTGCCAGCAGTTCCGACCTCTACGAGCAGTACTTC. As protein: CASSSDLYEQYF.

V gene TRBV5-1 combines with J gene TRBJ2-3; 13 nucleotides agree with TRBD2. From germline, CDR1 is SGHRS and CDR2 YFSETQ. The CDR3 spans 15 residues. V gave up 5 bases and J gave up 5 bases; unmatched junction bases: 5. This chain's CDR3 is CASRRLAGGQDTQYF. The CDR3 DNA sequence: TGCGCCAGCAGGAGACTAGCGGGGGGCCAAGATACGCAGTATTTT.

The chain employs TRBV20-1 and TRBJ1-2; 11 bases are a match to TRBD1. V was clipped by 4 bases and J by 5 bases; unmatched bases: 6. Germline assignment: CDR1 DFQATT and CDR2 SNEGSKA (reference sequence). This CDR3 has 14 amino acids. In DNA, the CDR3 is TGCAGTGCTATAGGACAGGGGGCGCGGTATGGCTACACCTTC. Translation: CSAIGQGARYGYTF.

V is TRBV7-9 and J is TRBJ2-3; D gene ambiguous. The CDR3 runs to 13 residues. Germline assignment: CDR1 SEHNR and CDR2 FQNEAQ (reference sequence). V gave up 5 bases and J gave up 2 bases, with 8 bases separating them. The CDR3 region has the DNA TGTGCCAGCAGCCCCGAGACCACAGATACGCAGTATTTT. The encoded protein is CASSPETTDTQYF.

The V call is TRBV21-1, the J call TRBJ2-3; TRBD1 was called by the table and not checked on the DNA. TRBV21-1 is described as a pseudogene. The CDR3 is 17 amino acids. CDR3: CASSTPPDRGITDTQYF. In DNA, the CDR3 is TGTGCCAGCAGCACCCCACCCGACAGGGGGATCACAGATACGCAGTATTTT.

The chain couples TRBV5-1 to TRBJ2-2; D is perhaps TRBD1 (6 bases). This CDR3 has 15 residues. Germline loops: CDR1 SGHRS, CDR2 YFSETQ. Trimming took 2 bases from V and 4 from J, leaving 12 bases between them. CDR3 loop: CASSFRGEGTGELFF. The CDR3 DNA is TGCGCCAGCAGCTTCAGGGGAGAAGGCACCGGGGAGCTGTTTTTT.

The chain has TRBV7-9 and TRBJ2-2; tentatively, D is TRBD2 (5 bases). CDR1 is SEHNR and CDR2 is FQNEAQ in the germline V gene (reference sequence). V was cut by 5 bases and J by 5 bases, with 18 bases left in between. This CDR3 spans 16 amino acids. The CDR3 is CASSLRVRLGTGELFF. As DNA, the CDR3 is TGTGCCAGCAGCCTGCGGGTTCGGCTGGGAACCGGGGAGCTGTTTTTT.